Listed below are T cell receptor beta chains from one sample, sequenced in a study of shared clonotypes between healthy human individuals. Method: immunoSEQ multiplex PCR; TCRdb's copy keeps in-frame clones and lacks some. This table holds hundreds of thousands of clones, roughly 95% found once. Source material: naive CD4+ T cells sorted from blood. Every receptor here comes from a woman in her 30s in good health. Each CDR3 is given with its conserved first and last residue. Each record gives: D gene, clone size, V gene, J gene, CDR3 protein, CDR3 DNA. The D gene is left open where the match is weak. Rows give clone size only sometimes, using once, few, many, or a class for an expanded clone.

D gene: TRBD2
clone size: -
V gene: TRBV4-2
J gene: TRBJ2-1
CDR3 protein: CASSQDLGTSFRSLYNEQFF
CDR3 DNA: TGTGCCAGCAGCCAAGATTTGGGGACTAGCTTTAGATCCCTCTACAATGAGCAGTTCTTC

D gene: -
clone size: once
V gene: TRBV18
J gene: TRBJ2-7
CDR3 protein: CASSPSTVAYEQYF
CDR3 DNA: TGTGCCAGCTCACCCTCGACAGTCGCCTACGAGCAGTACTTC

D gene: TRBD2
clone size: -
V gene: TRBV6-5
J gene: TRBJ2-7
CDR3 protein: CASSWGTSGGIYEQYF
CDR3 DNA: TGTGCCAGCAGTTGGGGGACTAGCGGGGGGATCTACGAGCAGTACTTC

D gene: TRBD1
clone size: once
V gene: TRBV6-1
J gene: TRBJ2-7
CDR3 protein: CASSGGRGHYEQYF
CDR3 DNA: TGTGCCAGCAGCGGCGGCAGGGGGCATTACGAGCAGTACTTC

D gene: TRBD2
clone size: -
V gene: TRBV10-3
J gene: TRBJ2-1
CDR3 protein: CAIQASGSSYNEQFF
CDR3 DNA: TGTGCCATCCAAGCTAGCGGAAGCTCCTACAATGAGCAGTTCTTC

D gene: TRBD1
clone size: -
V gene: TRBV25-1
J gene: TRBJ2-7
CDR3 protein: CASSPSGTGSGEQYF
CDR3 DNA: TGTGCCAGCAGCCCCTCCGGGACAGGGTCTGGCGAGCAGTACTTC

D gene: -
clone size: -
V gene: TRBV4-1
J gene: TRBJ1-4
CDR3 protein: CASSPGHSTNEKLFF
CDR3 DNA: TGCGCCAGCAGCCCGGGACACTCAACTAATGAAAAACTGTTTTTT

D gene: -
clone size: -
V gene: TRBV5-1
J gene: TRBJ1-2
CDR3 protein: CASSPTGTGNYGYTF
CDR3 DNA: TGCGCCAGCAGCCCCACCGGGACGGGTAACTATGGCTACACCTTC

D gene: TRBD1
clone size: -
V gene: TRBV27
J gene: TRBJ2-7
CDR3 protein: CASSLYLDRGEQYF
CDR3 DNA: TGTGCCAGCAGTTTGTACCTAGACAGGGGTGAGCAGTACTTC

D gene: -
clone size: -
V gene: TRBV5-1
J gene: TRBJ2-2
CDR3 protein: CASSLREFTGELFF
CDR3 DNA: TGCGCCAGCAGCCTACGGGAGTTCACCGGGGAGCTGTTTTTT

D gene: -
clone size: few
V gene: TRBV2
J gene: TRBJ1-2
CDR3 protein: CANLTPDGYTF
CDR3 DNA: TGTGCCAACTTGACCCCGGATGGCTACACCTTC

D gene: -
clone size: -
V gene: TRBV5-6
J gene: TRBJ2-3
CDR3 protein: CASSRTRTDTQYF
CDR3 DNA: TGTGCCAGCAGCCGAACTAGGACGGATACGCAGTATTTT

D gene: -
clone size: -
V gene: TRBV29-1
J gene: TRBJ2-7
CDR3 protein: CSVGNNWDGSNEQYF
CDR3 DNA: TGCAGCGTGGGGAATAACTGGGACGGTAGTAACGAGCAGTACTTC

D gene: TRBD1
clone size: -
V gene: TRBV19
J gene: TRBJ2-7
CDR3 protein: CASRKDRGFDEQYF
CDR3 DNA: TGTGCCAGTAGAAAAGACAGGGGGTTCGACGAGCAGTACTTC

D gene: TRBD2
clone size: -
V gene: TRBV2
J gene: TRBJ2-1
CDR3 protein: CATQAREGRLNEQFF
CDR3 DNA: TGTGCCACCCAGGCCCGGGAGGGCCGCCTCAATGAGCAGTTCTTC

D gene: -
clone size: -
V gene: TRBV28
J gene: TRBJ1-2
CDR3 protein: CASSFSGHGYTF
CDR3 DNA: TGTGCCAGCAGTTTTTCAGGTCATGGCTACACCTTC

D gene: -
clone size: -
V gene: TRBV19
J gene: TRBJ2-6
CDR3 protein: CASSIAGTASGANVLTF
CDR3 DNA: TGTGCCAGTAGTATCGCTGGTACGGCTAGTGGGGCCAACGTCCTGACTTTC

D gene: -
clone size: -
V gene: TRBV2
J gene: TRBJ1-2
CDR3 protein: CASSESGTKGYTF
CDR3 DNA: TGTGCCAGCAGTGAATCCGGAACAAAGGGCTACACCTTC

D gene: TRBD1
clone size: -
V gene: TRBV5-1
J gene: TRBJ1-4
CDR3 protein: CASSLGDRGRGEKLFF
CDR3 DNA: TGCGCCAGCAGCTTGGGGGACAGGGGGCGCGGTGAAAAACTGTTTTTT

D gene: -
clone size: -
V gene: TRBV19
J gene: TRBJ2-5
CDR3 protein: CASSRGPPYQETQYF
CDR3 DNA: TGTGCCAGTAGTAGGGGACCCCCGTACCAAGAGACCCAGTACTTC

D gene: -
clone size: -
V gene: TRBV27
J gene: TRBJ1-5
CDR3 protein: CASSLSPFGNQPQHF
CDR3 DNA: TGTGCCAGCAGTTTATCTCCCTTTGGCAATCAGCCCCAGCATTTT

D gene: -
clone size: -
V gene: TRBV19
J gene: TRBJ1-5
CDR3 protein: CASCMGNQPQHF
CDR3 DNA: TGTGCCAGTTGTATGGGCAATCAGCCCCAGCATTTT

D gene: TRBD2
clone size: -
V gene: TRBV10-1
J gene: TRBJ2-2
CDR3 protein: CASSPLTGTSGTNTGELFF
CDR3 DNA: TGCGCCAGCAGCCCCCTCACCGGGACTAGCGGAACGAACACCGGGGAGCTGTTTTTT

D gene: TRBD1
clone size: -
V gene: TRBV28
J gene: TRBJ1-2
CDR3 protein: CASRTGQGDYGYTF
CDR3 DNA: TGTGCCAGCAGAACTGGACAGGGGGACTATGGCTACACCTTC

D gene: -
clone size: -
V gene: TRBV19
J gene: TRBJ1-1
CDR3 protein: CASSIQTTTEAFF
CDR3 DNA: TGTGCCAGTAGTATACAGACAACCACGGAAGCTTTCTTT

D gene: -
clone size: -
V gene: TRBV5-5
J gene: TRBJ2-2
CDR3 protein: CASSQNTGELFF
CDR3 DNA: TGTGCCAGCAGTCAGAACACCGGGGAGCTGTTTTTT

D gene: -
clone size: -
V gene: TRBV19
J gene: TRBJ2-7
CDR3 protein: CASSIPNRWPYEQYF
CDR3 DNA: TGTGCCAGTAGTATACCGAACAGGTGGCCCTACGAGCAGTACTTC

D gene: TRBD2
clone size: -
V gene: TRBV5-1
J gene: TRBJ2-3
CDR3 protein: CASSSLAGVTDTQYF
CDR3 DNA: TGCGCCAGCAGCTCATTAGCGGGAGTCACAGATACGCAGTATTTT

D gene: TRBD1
clone size: -
V gene: TRBV7-3
J gene: TRBJ2-5
CDR3 protein: CASSPGQAYQETQYF
CDR3 DNA: TGTGCCAGCAGCCCCGGACAGGCGTACCAAGAGACCCAGTACTTC

D gene: -
clone size: -
V gene: TRBV28
J gene: TRBJ2-5
CDR3 protein: CASSLNRGGEQYF
CDR3 DNA: TGTGCCAGCAGTTTAAACAGGGGGGGGGAGCAGTACTTC

D gene: -
clone size: -
V gene: TRBV28
J gene: TRBJ1-1
CDR3 protein: CASSFNTEAFF
CDR3 DNA: TGTGCCAGCAGTTTTAACACTGAAGCTTTCTTT

D gene: -
clone size: -
V gene: TRBV11-2
J gene: TRBJ2-5
CDR3 protein: CASSLGWEETQYF
CDR3 DNA: TGTGCCAGCAGCTTAGGATGGGAAGAGACCCAGTACTTC

D gene: -
clone size: -
V gene: TRBV28
J gene: TRBJ1-1
CDR3 protein: CASKILGLDMNTEAFF
CDR3 DNA: TGTGCCAGCAAAATACTTGGACTGGACATGAACACTGAAGCTTTCTTT

D gene: TRBD2
clone size: once
V gene: TRBV6-1
J gene: TRBJ2-1
CDR3 protein: CASSAGLASINEQFF
CDR3 DNA: TGTGCCAGCAGTGCGGGACTAGCGAGTATCAATGAGCAGTTCTTC

D gene: -
clone size: -
V gene: TRBV10-2
J gene: TRBJ1-2
CDR3 protein: CASSEERAQGANYGYTF
CDR3 DNA: TGCGCCAGCAGTGAGGAGCGAGCCCAGGGAGCTAACTATGGCTACACCTTC

D gene: -
clone size: -
V gene: TRBV5-1
J gene: TRBJ2-1
CDR3 protein: CASSLTDGEGGNEQFF
CDR3 DNA: TGCGCCAGCAGCCTGACGGACGGGGAAGGAGGAAATGAGCAGTTCTTC

D gene: -
clone size: once
V gene: TRBV2
J gene: TRBJ2-5
CDR3 protein: CASRYQETQYF
CDR3 DNA: TGTGCCAGCAGGTACCAAGAGACCCAGTACTTC

D gene: -
clone size: -
V gene: TRBV18
J gene: TRBJ2-7
CDR3 protein: CASSPENSYEQYF
CDR3 DNA: TGTGCCAGCTCACCAGAGAATTCCTACGAGCAGTACTTC

D gene: TRBD2
clone size: -
V gene: TRBV7-6
J gene: TRBJ2-2
CDR3 protein: CASSLRPLAGVGDTGELFF
CDR3 DNA: TGTGCCAGCAGCTTGCGCCCCCTAGCGGGAGTAGGTGACACCGGGGAGCTGTTTTTT

D gene: TRBD1
clone size: -
V gene: TRBV18
J gene: TRBJ1-1
CDR3 protein: CASSTGGGLNTEAFF
CDR3 DNA: TGTGCCAGCTCCACAGGGGGAGGTTTGAACACTGAAGCTTTCTTT

D gene: -
clone size: -
V gene: TRBV7-2
J gene: TRBJ2-3
CDR3 protein: CASSHAADTQYF
CDR3 DNA: TGTGCCAGCAGCCACGCGGCAGATACGCAGTATTTT

D gene: TRBD1
clone size: -
V gene: TRBV18
J gene: TRBJ2-3
CDR3 protein: CASSPRDRNPTDTQYF
CDR3 DNA: TGTGCCAGCTCACCCCGGGACAGGAACCCCACAGATACGCAGTATTTT

D gene: -
clone size: -
V gene: TRBV9
J gene: TRBJ2-2
CDR3 protein: CASSVGGANTGELFF
CDR3 DNA: TGTGCCAGCAGCGTAGGGGGCGCAAACACCGGGGAGCTGTTTTTT

D gene: -
clone size: once
V gene: TRBV25-1
J gene: TRBJ1-2
CDR3 protein: CASSERGNYGYTF
CDR3 DNA: TGTGCCAGCAGTGAAAGGGGGAACTATGGCTACACCTTC

D gene: -
clone size: -
V gene: TRBV20-1
J gene: TRBJ1-2
CDR3 protein: CSPQRNYGYTF
CDR3 DNA: TGCAGTCCGCAGCGAAACTATGGCTACACCTTC

D gene: -
clone size: -
V gene: TRBV28
J gene: TRBJ2-4
CDR3 protein: CASKVPFKNIQYF
CDR3 DNA: TGTGCCAGCAAGGTCCCTTTCAAAAACATTCAGTACTTC

D gene: -
clone size: -
V gene: TRBV6-6
J gene: TRBJ1-3
CDR3 protein: CASSPRQSGNTIYF
CDR3 DNA: TGTGCCAGCAGCCCGAGGCAGAGTGGAAACACCATATATTTT

D gene: -
clone size: -
V gene: TRBV4-2
J gene: TRBJ1-1
CDR3 protein: CASSAGLNTEAFF
CDR3 DNA: TGTGCCAGCAGCGCGGGGTTGAACACTGAAGCTTTCTTT

D gene: -
clone size: -
V gene: TRBV2
J gene: TRBJ1-2
CDR3 protein: CASGGDITYGYTF
CDR3 DNA: TGTGCCAGCGGGGGGGACATAACCTATGGCTACACCTTC

D gene: TRBD2
clone size: -
V gene: TRBV11-2
J gene: TRBJ2-5
CDR3 protein: CASTKGALAGAGETQYF
CDR3 DNA: TGTGCCAGCACCAAAGGGGCCCTAGCGGGAGCTGGAGAGACCCAGTACTTC

D gene: -
clone size: -
V gene: TRBV6-1
J gene: TRBJ2-1
CDR3 protein: CASSERGQFF
CDR3 DNA: TGTGCCAGCAGTGAAAGGGGGCAGTTCTTC

D gene: -
clone size: -
V gene: TRBV6-6
J gene: TRBJ1-5
CDR3 protein: CASSRGTGEPQHF
CDR3 DNA: TGTGCCAGCAGTAGGGGGACTGGGGAGCCCCAGCATTTT

D gene: -
clone size: -
V gene: TRBV7-2
J gene: TRBJ2-5
CDR3 protein: CASSLRSVRGQKETQYF
CDR3 DNA: TGTGCCAGCAGCCTGAGGTCGGTTCGGGGTCAAAAAGAGACCCAGTACTTC